This record concerns one T cell receptor (beta chain) sequence. A junction boundary mismatches the germline segment, possibly from a read error. The sample is drawn from a study of shared clonotypes between healthy human individuals. The V gene's germline CDR1 is SEHNR and CDR2 FQNEAQ (reference sequence). The CDR3 has 14 residues. Every contributor of samples was a Caucasian grown-up residing in Nashville, Tennessee. Here immunoSEQ multiplex PCR was the method, and the copy in TCRdb shows in-frame clones only, minus some. The table includes about 490,000 clones, more than 65% detected once. Sequenced sample: PBMCs. The rearrangement links TRBV7-9 to TRBJ1-2; no definite D call. The TCR sequence derives from a woman in her 40s in good health. Some clones in this sample may be carry-over from other donors' samples. CDR3 sequence: CASSFPDDNDGYTF. Here the CDR3 DNA reads TGTGCCAGCAGCTTTCCCGACGATAACGATGGCTACACCTTC.